Listed below are T cell receptor beta chains from one sample, sequenced in a study of molecular identifiers for immune sequencing clone quantification. TCRdb itself ran the PCR reads through MiXCR, one entry per CDR3 protein. The sample yields about 640,000 distinct CDR3 sequences, nearly 20% seen once. Material: naive CD8+ T cells from blood, with Jurkat cell RNA spiked in. These receptors all come from a human donor in good health. Some libraries in this study had Jurkat cell RNA spiked in. Both conserved end residues are part of each CDR3. D genes are given only for firm matches. Part of the rows lack a size; the others show once, few, many or a class for expanded clones.

clone_size: many
d_call: NA
j_call: TRBJ2-5
v_call: TRBV4-3
cdr3_aa: CASSQVLGETQYF
cdr3_nt: TGCGCCAGCAGCCAAGTATTAGGCGAGACCCAGTACTTC

clone_size: many
d_call: TRBD1
j_call: TRBJ1-4
v_call: TRBV5-4
cdr3_aa: CASSLNRDRGEKLFF
cdr3_nt: TGTGCCAGCAGCTTAAACCGGGACAGAGGGGAAAAACTGTTTTTT

clone_size: NA
d_call: NA
j_call: TRBJ2-7
v_call: TRBV7-6
cdr3_aa: CAGSFRDNDYEQYF
cdr3_nt: TGTGCTGGCAGCTTTCGGGACAACGACTACGAGCAGTACTTC

clone_size: many
d_call: NA
j_call: TRBJ1-5
v_call: TRBV27
cdr3_aa: CASSFGGAQPQHF
cdr3_nt: TGTGCCAGCAGTTTCGGGGGGGCCCAGCCCCAGCATTTT

clone_size: few
d_call: NA
j_call: TRBJ2-7
v_call: TRBV30
cdr3_aa: CAWRGLPYEQYF
cdr3_nt: TGTGCCTGGAGAGGACTACCCTACGAGCAGTACTTC

clone_size: few
d_call: NA
j_call: TRBJ1-1
v_call: TRBV4-3
cdr3_aa: CANSQDFLGPNTEAFF
cdr3_nt: TGCGCCAACAGCCAAGATTTTCTGGGGCCGAACACTGAAGCTTTCTTT

clone_size: many
d_call: TRBD2
j_call: TRBJ2-5
v_call: TRBV7-2
cdr3_aa: CASSLEGLSGSLETQYF
cdr3_nt: TGTGCCAGCAGCTTAGAAGGACTTAGCGGGAGTTTAGAGACCCAGTACTTC

clone_size: NA
d_call: TRBD2
j_call: TRBJ2-5
v_call: TRBV13
cdr3_aa: CVSSLEGGRGRKQETQYF
cdr3_nt: TGTGTCAGCAGCTTAGAGGGGGGGCGCGGGAGGAAACAAGAGACCCAGTACTTC

clone_size: many
d_call: NA
j_call: TRBJ2-7
v_call: TRBV4-3
cdr3_aa: CASSQDLAYEQYF
cdr3_nt: TGCGCCAGCAGCCAAGATCTGGCCTACGAGCAGTACTTC

clone_size: many
d_call: NA
j_call: TRBJ1-1
v_call: TRBV14
cdr3_aa: CASSLTPNTEAFF
cdr3_nt: TGTGCCAGCAGCCTGACACCGAACACTGAAGCTTTCTTT

clone_size: NA
d_call: NA
j_call: TRBJ1-4
v_call: TRBV3-1
cdr3_aa: CASSQTLENEKLFF
cdr3_nt: TGTGCCAGCAGCCAGACCCTCGAAAATGAAAAACTGTTTTTT

clone_size: many
d_call: NA
j_call: TRBJ2-5
v_call: TRBV6-1
cdr3_aa: CASSEAAVLVTQETQYF
cdr3_nt: TGTGCCAGCAGTGAAGCCGCTGTACTAGTTACACAAGAGACCCAGTACTTC

clone_size: few
d_call: TRBD1
j_call: TRBJ2-2
v_call: TRBV5-1
cdr3_aa: CASSLQGYTEELFF
cdr3_nt: TGCGCCAGCAGTCTACAGGGGTACACCGAGGAGCTGTTTTTT

clone_size: few
d_call: NA
j_call: TRBJ1-5
v_call: TRBV19
cdr3_aa: CASRGLAGNQPQHF
cdr3_nt: TGTGCCAGTAGGGGACTTGCGGGCAATCAGCCCCAGCATTTT

clone_size: NA
d_call: TRBD1
j_call: TRBJ1-4
v_call: TRBV25-1
cdr3_aa: CASTGGRKLFF
cdr3_nt: TGTGCCAGTACAGGGGGGAGAAAACTGTTTTTT

clone_size: many
d_call: NA
j_call: TRBJ2-7
v_call: TRBV10-2
cdr3_aa: CASAPTGLSYEQYF
cdr3_nt: TGCGCCAGCGCTCCGACAGGACTCTCCTACGAGCAGTACTTC

clone_size: NA
d_call: NA
j_call: TRBJ2-7
v_call: TRBV7-9
cdr3_aa: CASSPAGYEQHF
cdr3_nt: TGTGCCAGCAGCCCCGCAGGGTACGAGCAGCACTTC

clone_size: many
d_call: NA
j_call: TRBJ1-2
v_call: TRBV4-1
cdr3_aa: CASSQDQRETYYGYTF
cdr3_nt: TGCGCCAGCAGCCAAGATCAGCGGGAGACCTACTATGGCTACACCTTC

clone_size: many
d_call: TRBD1
j_call: TRBJ2-7
v_call: TRBV20-1
cdr3_aa: CSARDPITGDYEQYF
cdr3_nt: TGCAGTGCTAGAGATCCCATCACAGGGGACTACGAGCAGTACTTC

clone_size: many
d_call: NA
j_call: TRBJ2-7
v_call: TRBV6-2/TRBV6-3
cdr3_aa: CASSFTGIEQYF
cdr3_nt: TGTGCCAGCAGCTTTACAGGGATAGAGCAGTACTTC

clone_size: many
d_call: NA
j_call: TRBJ2-6
v_call: TRBV27
cdr3_aa: CASSPLELTGANVLTF
cdr3_nt: TGTGCCAGCAGTCCCCTCGAACTTACTGGGGCCAACGTCCTGACTTTC

clone_size: NA
d_call: TRBD1
j_call: TRBJ2-7
v_call: TRBV4-3
cdr3_aa: CASSQEQGRGYEQYF
cdr3_nt: TGCGCCAGCAGCCAAGAACAGGGGCGCGGTTACGAGCAGTACTTC

clone_size: NA
d_call: NA
j_call: TRBJ1-1
v_call: TRBV18
cdr3_aa: CASSPPGAGEAFF
cdr3_nt: TGCGCCAGCTCACCGCCGGGGGCGGGTGAAGCTTTCTTT

clone_size: many
d_call: NA
j_call: TRBJ1-1
v_call: TRBV5-6
cdr3_aa: CASSHDNVAGDKAFF
cdr3_nt: TGTGCCAGCAGCCATGATAATGTGGCAGGGGATAAAGCTTTCTTT

clone_size: many
d_call: TRBD2
j_call: TRBJ2-3
v_call: TRBV6-5
cdr3_aa: CASSYSLFLAGVDTQYF
cdr3_nt: TGTGCCAGCAGTTACTCGTTATTCCTAGCGGGAGTAGATACGCAGTATTTT

clone_size: many
d_call: TRBD1
j_call: TRBJ1-1
v_call: TRBV7-6
cdr3_aa: CASSSGQGANEAFF
cdr3_nt: TGTGCCAGCAGCTCAGGACAGGGGGCAAATGAAGCTTTCTTT

clone_size: many
d_call: NA
j_call: TRBJ2-3
v_call: TRBV12-3/TRBV12-4
cdr3_aa: CASSTLGADTQYF
cdr3_nt: TGTGCCAGCAGTACACTAGGGGCAGATACGCAGTATTTT

clone_size: NA
d_call: NA
j_call: TRBJ1-1
v_call: TRBV12-3/TRBV12-4
cdr3_aa: CASSPPLYSIAFF
cdr3_nt: TGTGCCAGCAGTCCACCCTTGTACAGTATAGCTTTCTTT

clone_size: many
d_call: TRBD1
j_call: TRBJ2-1
v_call: TRBV5-8
cdr3_aa: CASSLRDRAYNEQFF
cdr3_nt: TGTGCCAGCAGCTTGCGGGACAGGGCCTACAATGAGCAGTTCTTC

clone_size: NA
d_call: NA
j_call: TRBJ2-1
v_call: TRBV11-3
cdr3_aa: CASSLQASSYNEQFF
cdr3_nt: TGTGCCAGCAGCTTACAGGCAAGCTCCTACAATGAGCAGTTCTTC

clone_size: few
d_call: TRBD1
j_call: TRBJ1-2
v_call: TRBV14
cdr3_aa: CASSHPGQGLYGYTF
cdr3_nt: TGTGCCAGCAGCCACCCGGGACAGGGGCTCTATGGCTACACCTTC

clone_size: many
d_call: TRBD2
j_call: TRBJ2-3
v_call: TRBV11-2
cdr3_aa: CASSLGTSGGGEDTQYF
cdr3_nt: TGTGCCAGCAGCTTAGGGACTAGCGGGGGGGGGGAAGATACGCAGTATTTT

clone_size: NA
d_call: NA
j_call: TRBJ2-5
v_call: TRBV12-3/TRBV12-4
cdr3_aa: CAGSVEFQRETQYF
cdr3_nt: TGTGCCGGCAGTGTAGAATTTCAACGGGAGACCCAGTACTTC

clone_size: many
d_call: NA
j_call: TRBJ2-5
v_call: TRBV2
cdr3_aa: CASTPGTAETQYF
cdr3_nt: TGTGCCAGCACCCCCGGGACTGCAGAGACCCAGTACTTC

clone_size: many
d_call: NA
j_call: TRBJ1-3
v_call: TRBV3-1
cdr3_aa: CASSQDVAGVGNTIYF
cdr3_nt: TGTGCCAGCAGCCAAGATGTGGCAGGGGTAGGAAACACCATATATTTT

clone_size: NA
d_call: NA
j_call: TRBJ1-1
v_call: TRBV7-9
cdr3_aa: CASSENRNMNTEAFF
cdr3_nt: TGTGCCAGCAGCGAAAACAGGAACATGAACACTGAAGCTTTCTTT

clone_size: few
d_call: TRBD1
j_call: TRBJ2-7
v_call: TRBV5-6
cdr3_aa: CASSSGGSREYF
cdr3_nt: TGTGCCAGCAGCTCAGGGGGATCAAGAGAGTACTTC

clone_size: many
d_call: TRBD1
j_call: TRBJ2-1
v_call: TRBV10-3
cdr3_aa: CAISEEGAHQFF
cdr3_nt: TGTGCCATCAGTGAGGAGGGGGCACACCAGTTCTTC

clone_size: many
d_call: NA
j_call: TRBJ1-5
v_call: TRBV28
cdr3_aa: CASSETGPSNQPQHF
cdr3_nt: TGTGCCAGCAGCGAGACAGGACCTAGCAATCAGCCCCAGCATTTT

clone_size: many
d_call: TRBD2
j_call: TRBJ2-1
v_call: TRBV2
cdr3_aa: CASSKPGTSGSYNEQFF
cdr3_nt: TGTGCCAGCAGTAAGCCCGGGACTAGCGGCTCCTACAATGAGCAGTTCTTC

clone_size: few
d_call: NA
j_call: TRBJ2-2
v_call: TRBV12-3/TRBV12-4
cdr3_aa: CASSQNYTGELFF
cdr3_nt: TGTGCCAGCAGCCAAAATTACACCGGGGAGCTGTTTTTT

clone_size: many
d_call: NA
j_call: TRBJ2-5
v_call: TRBV20-1
cdr3_aa: CSARVRGAPYQETQYF
cdr3_nt: TGCAGTGCTAGAGTTAGGGGTGCCCCGTACCAAGAGACCCAGTACTTC

clone_size: NA
d_call: NA
j_call: TRBJ2-7
v_call: TRBV19
cdr3_aa: CASSLYSPADEQYF
cdr3_nt: TGTGCCAGTAGTCTTTATTCCCCAGCCGACGAGCAGTACTTC

clone_size: NA
d_call: NA
j_call: TRBJ2-7
v_call: TRBV30
cdr3_aa: CAWSVASWNEQYF
cdr3_nt: TGTGCCTGGAGTGTGGCTAGCTGGAACGAGCAGTACTTC

clone_size: many
d_call: NA
j_call: TRBJ2-7
v_call: TRBV12-3/TRBV12-4
cdr3_aa: CASSPRVGGEQYF
cdr3_nt: TGTGCCAGCAGTCCTCGAGTCGGGGGAGAGCAGTACTTC

clone_size: many
d_call: NA
j_call: TRBJ2-5
v_call: TRBV13
cdr3_aa: CASSDLTSQETQYF
cdr3_nt: TGTGCCAGCAGCGACCTGACTAGCCAAGAGACCCAGTACTTC

clone_size: many
d_call: NA
j_call: TRBJ2-3
v_call: TRBV28
cdr3_aa: CASSPYWGYGTPTDTQYF
cdr3_nt: TGTGCCAGCAGCCCCTATTGGGGTTACGGTACCCCCACAGATACGCAGTATTTT

clone_size: many
d_call: NA
j_call: TRBJ2-7
v_call: TRBV19
cdr3_aa: CASGRPTYEQYF
cdr3_nt: TGTGCCAGTGGGCGTCCCACCTACGAGCAGTACTTC

clone_size: many
d_call: TRBD1
j_call: TRBJ1-1
v_call: TRBV20-1
cdr3_aa: CSADSGTGLFTEAFF
cdr3_nt: TGCAGTGCTGACAGCGGGACAGGGTTGTTCACTGAAGCTTTCTTT

clone_size: many
d_call: NA
j_call: TRBJ2-3
v_call: TRBV5-1
cdr3_aa: CASRLQGYGTDTQYF
cdr3_nt: TGCGCCAGCAGGTTACAGGGATATGGCACAGATACGCAGTATTTT

clone_size: NA
d_call: NA
j_call: TRBJ2-7
v_call: TRBV6-2/TRBV6-3
cdr3_aa: CASRRTVDTYEQYF
cdr3_nt: TGTGCCAGCAGGAGAACGGTCGATACCTACGAGCAGTACTTC

clone_size: many
d_call: TRBD2
j_call: TRBJ2-3
v_call: TRBV19
cdr3_aa: CASEREWGTDTQYF
cdr3_nt: TGTGCCAGCGAGCGGGAGTGGGGCACAGATACGCAGTATTTT

clone_size: many
d_call: NA
j_call: TRBJ2-7
v_call: TRBV4-1
cdr3_aa: CASSLETGTGYEQYF
cdr3_nt: TGCGCCAGCAGCCTAGAGACCGGGACTGGCTACGAGCAGTACTTC

clone_size: many
d_call: NA
j_call: TRBJ1-2
v_call: TRBV30
cdr3_aa: CAWSTKDEEDYLYGYTF
cdr3_nt: TGTGCCTGGAGCACAAAGGACGAGGAGGACTATTTATATGGCTACACCTTC

clone_size: many
d_call: NA
j_call: TRBJ2-1
v_call: TRBV7-9
cdr3_aa: CASSSPGPKGAYNEQFF
cdr3_nt: TGTGCCAGCAGCTCCCCCGGGCCAAAGGGAGCATACAATGAGCAGTTCTTC

clone_size: few
d_call: NA
j_call: TRBJ1-1
v_call: TRBV19
cdr3_aa: CASSTPARAFF
cdr3_nt: TGTGCCAGTAGTACTCCCGCCCGGGCTTTCTTT

clone_size: many
d_call: NA
j_call: TRBJ2-5
v_call: TRBV10-3
cdr3_aa: CAISENIETQYF
cdr3_nt: TGTGCCATCAGTGAGAACATAGAGACCCAGTACTTC

clone_size: many
d_call: NA
j_call: TRBJ2-7
v_call: TRBV4-1
cdr3_aa: CASSQDAPVPLYEQYF
cdr3_nt: TGCGCCAGCAGCCAAGATGCCCCGGTCCCCCTCTACGAGCAGTACTTC

clone_size: NA
d_call: NA
j_call: TRBJ2-7
v_call: TRBV3-1
cdr3_aa: CASSQVGNPYEQYF
cdr3_nt: TGTGCCAGCAGCCAAGTAGGGAACCCCTACGAGCAGTACTTC